These T cell receptor beta chains were read from a single sample in a study of identical twins. TCRdb fed the 5' RACE reads into MiXCR, producing one record per CDR3 protein. The sample lists 600,000 to 800,000 distinct CDR3 sequences, about 20% seen once, with more than 4% in the top ten. These same data were also listed under a study on T cells expressing NK-cell markers.

Source material: PBMCs. The receptor source for this set is a woman in her late teens or twenties in good health. The CDR3 runs from the conserved cysteine through the conserved F or W. Fields, in order: J gene, D gene, V gene, clone size, CDR3 protein, CDR3 DNA. D genes are given only for firm matches. Clone size, where shown, is once, few, many, or a class for clones that have expanded.

j_gene: TRBJ2-7
d_gene: -
v_gene: TRBV7-9
abundance: few
CDR3aa: CTSSLGAGGYEQYF
CDR3nt: TGTACCAGCAGCTTAGGAGCCGGGGGCTACGAGCAGTACTTC

j_gene: TRBJ2-1
d_gene: TRBD1
v_gene: TRBV5-5
abundance: many
CDR3aa: CASTRTGHHEQFF
CDR3nt: TGTGCCAGCACCCGGACAGGGCATCATGAGCAGTTCTTC

j_gene: TRBJ2-3
d_gene: -
v_gene: TRBV11-2
abundance: -
CDR3aa: CASSLYRGWGSDTQYF
CDR3nt: TGTGCCAGCAGCTTATATCGCGGGTGGGGGTCAGATACGCAGTATTTT

j_gene: TRBJ2-6
d_gene: -
v_gene: TRBV4-3
abundance: -
CDR3aa: CASSQDGADLNVLTF
CDR3nt: TGCGCCAGCAGCCAAGATGGGGCAGACCTCAACGTCCTGACTTTC

j_gene: TRBJ1-3
d_gene: TRBD1
v_gene: TRBV4-3
abundance: many
CDR3aa: CASSQNRQGTGNTIYF
CDR3nt: TGCGCCAGCAGCCAAAACCGACAGGGGACTGGAAACACCATATATTTT

j_gene: TRBJ1-5
d_gene: -
v_gene: TRBV27
abundance: many
CDR3aa: CASQGVGEPQHF
CDR3nt: TGTGCCAGCCAGGGCGTTGGGGAGCCCCAGCATTTT

j_gene: TRBJ2-5
d_gene: TRBD2
v_gene: TRBV9
abundance: -
CDR3aa: CASSAHTSGSPETQYF
CDR3nt: TGTGCCAGCAGCGCGCATACTAGCGGGAGCCCCGAGACCCAGTACTTC

j_gene: TRBJ2-7
d_gene: -
v_gene: TRBV7-6
abundance: few
CDR3aa: CASSLSRTSNEQYF
CDR3nt: TGTGCCAGCAGCTTAAGTAGGACGAGCAACGAGCAGTACTTC

j_gene: TRBJ2-1
d_gene: TRBD2
v_gene: TRBV5-1
abundance: -
CDR3aa: CASSGRTLAMDYNEQFF
CDR3nt: TGCGCCAGCAGCGGAAGAACACTAGCGATGGACTACAATGAGCAGTTCTTC

j_gene: TRBJ2-1
d_gene: TRBD2
v_gene: TRBV7-7
abundance: -
CDR3aa: CASSGTSGGNNEQFF
CDR3nt: TGTGCTAGCAGCGGAACTAGCGGGGGGAACAATGAGCAGTTCTTC

j_gene: TRBJ2-2
d_gene: -
v_gene: TRBV9
abundance: -
CDR3aa: CASSSHAGTGELFF
CDR3nt: TGTGCCAGCAGCTCACACGCGGGGACCGGGGAGCTGTTTTTT

j_gene: TRBJ2-1
d_gene: -
v_gene: TRBV6-2/TRBV6-3
abundance: few
CDR3aa: CASSRRDVLYNEQFF
CDR3nt: TGTGCCAGCAGTAGGCGGGACGTACTTTACAATGAGCAGTTCTTC

j_gene: TRBJ2-1
d_gene: -
v_gene: TRBV5-5
abundance: few
CDR3aa: CASSIADYNEQFF
CDR3nt: TGTGCCAGCAGCATAGCGGACTACAATGAGCAGTTCTTC

j_gene: TRBJ2-7
d_gene: TRBD2
v_gene: TRBV3-1
abundance: few
CDR3aa: CASSQGWRSSGAGYEQYF
CDR3nt: TGTGCCAGCAGCCAAGGTTGGCGGAGTAGCGGGGCAGGGTACGAGCAGTACTTC

j_gene: TRBJ2-7
d_gene: TRBD2
v_gene: TRBV28
abundance: once
CDR3aa: CASSQGTSGGYEQYF
CDR3nt: TGTGCCAGCAGTCAAGGGACTAGCGGGGGCTACGAGCAGTACTTC

j_gene: TRBJ2-2
d_gene: -
v_gene: TRBV5-6
abundance: many
CDR3aa: CASSSEAGELFF
CDR3nt: TGTGCCAGCAGCTCAGAGGCCGGGGAGCTGTTTTTT

j_gene: TRBJ2-7
d_gene: TRBD1
v_gene: TRBV6-5
abundance: many
CDR3aa: CASSYRQGYEQYF
CDR3nt: TGTGCCAGCAGTTACCGACAGGGGTATGAGCAGTACTTC

j_gene: TRBJ2-1
d_gene: TRBD2
v_gene: TRBV10-2
abundance: -
CDR3aa: CASSEQVTSGTSPSYF
CDR3nt: TGCGCCAGCAGTGAGCAAGTGACTAGCGGAACCAGCCCCTCATACTTC

j_gene: TRBJ1-6
d_gene: -
v_gene: TRBV12-3/TRBV12-4
abundance: -
CDR3aa: CASSLGVGGGVPLHF
CDR3nt: TGTGCCAGCAGTTTAGGGGTTGGAGGGGGGGTACCCCTCCACTTT

j_gene: TRBJ2-3
d_gene: -
v_gene: TRBV3-1
abundance: few
CDR3aa: CASSQVPSTDTQYF
CDR3nt: TGTGCCAGCAGCCAAGTCCCGAGCACAGATACGCAGTATTTT

j_gene: TRBJ2-3
d_gene: -
v_gene: TRBV5-4
abundance: -
CDR3aa: CASSLANGGNTDTQYF
CDR3nt: TGTGCCAGCAGCTTGGCCAACGGCGGGAACACAGATACGCAGTATTTT

j_gene: TRBJ2-3
d_gene: -
v_gene: TRBV7-8
abundance: few
CDR3aa: CASAERRADTQYF
CDR3nt: TGTGCCAGCGCAGAAAGGCGCGCAGATACGCAGTATTTT

j_gene: TRBJ2-6
d_gene: -
v_gene: TRBV4-3
abundance: -
CDR3aa: CASSQETGANVLTF
CDR3nt: TGCGCCAGCAGCCAAGAGACTGGGGCCAACGTCCTGACTTTC

j_gene: TRBJ2-2
d_gene: -
v_gene: TRBV20-1
abundance: -
CDR3aa: CSARSGSLTGELFF
CDR3nt: TGCAGTGCTAGATCCGGGAGCCTTACCGGGGAGCTGTTTTTT

j_gene: TRBJ2-4
d_gene: -
v_gene: TRBV20-1
abundance: -
CDR3aa: CSARPGVKNIQYF
CDR3nt: TGCAGTGCTAGACCCGGGGTCAAAAACATTCAGTACTTC

j_gene: TRBJ2-7
d_gene: -
v_gene: TRBV5-1
abundance: -
CDR3aa: CASSPGRGWIYEQYF
CDR3nt: TGCGCCAGCTCGCCCGGGCGAGGGTGGATCTACGAGCAGTACTTC

j_gene: TRBJ1-4
d_gene: -
v_gene: TRBV20-1
abundance: few
CDR3aa: CSARDLRELNEKLFF
CDR3nt: TGCAGTGCTAGAGATCTTAGAGAACTTAATGAAAAACTGTTTTTT

j_gene: TRBJ2-3
d_gene: TRBD2
v_gene: TRBV10-3
abundance: few
CDR3aa: CAIQGGRTDTQYF
CDR3nt: TGTGCCATCCAGGGCGGGAGGACAGATACGCAGTATTTT

j_gene: TRBJ2-3
d_gene: -
v_gene: TRBV4-3
abundance: many
CDR3aa: CASSQETEDTQYF
CDR3nt: TGCGCCAGCAGCCAGGAGACAGAAGATACGCAGTATTTT

j_gene: TRBJ2-7
d_gene: -
v_gene: TRBV5-1
abundance: -
CDR3aa: CASSEGRGPYEQYF
CDR3nt: TGCGCCAGCAGCGAGGGGAGAGGCCCCTACGAGCAGTACTTC

j_gene: TRBJ2-3
d_gene: -
v_gene: TRBV5-6
abundance: many
CDR3aa: CASSPDPRARADTQYF
CDR3nt: TGTGCCAGCAGCCCCGACCCCCGGGCGCGGGCAGATACGCAGTATTTT

j_gene: TRBJ2-7
d_gene: -
v_gene: TRBV28
abundance: -
CDR3aa: CASSLSAGRGQYF
CDR3nt: TGTGCCAGCAGTCTCTCGGCAGGGCGGGGGCAGTACTTC

j_gene: TRBJ2-2
d_gene: -
v_gene: TRBV12-3/TRBV12-4
abundance: -
CDR3aa: CASGRTGGELFF
CDR3nt: TGTGCCAGCGGGAGGACGGGCGGGGAGCTGTTTTTT

j_gene: TRBJ2-1
d_gene: TRBD2
v_gene: TRBV12-3/TRBV12-4
abundance: -
CDR3aa: CASSLSPPGGRHEQFF
CDR3nt: TGTGCCAGCAGTTTATCCCCCCCGGGGGGGCGGCATGAGCAGTTCTTC

j_gene: TRBJ2-3
d_gene: TRBD2
v_gene: TRBV9
abundance: few
CDR3aa: CASSPSTSYDTQYF
CDR3nt: TGTGCCAGCAGCCCCTCGACTAGCTACGATACGCAGTATTTT

j_gene: TRBJ1-4
d_gene: -
v_gene: TRBV6-5
abundance: few
CDR3aa: CASSYSNLRGEKLFF
CDR3nt: TGTGCCAGCAGTTACTCTAACCTAAGGGGTGAAAAACTGTTTTTT

j_gene: TRBJ2-3
d_gene: -
v_gene: TRBV5-1
abundance: -
CDR3aa: CASVELRGTDTQYF
CDR3nt: TGCGCCAGCGTGGAGCTGAGGGGCACAGATACGCAGTATTTT

j_gene: TRBJ2-4
d_gene: -
v_gene: TRBV20-1
abundance: -
CDR3aa: CSARGAREAKNIQYF
CDR3nt: TGCAGTGCTAGAGGGGCTCGGGAAGCCAAAAACATTCAGTACTTC

j_gene: TRBJ2-7
d_gene: -
v_gene: TRBV10-3
abundance: -
CDR3aa: CAIRPDRFYEQYF
CDR3nt: TGTGCCATCAGGCCCGACAGGTTTTACGAGCAGTACTTC

j_gene: TRBJ2-7
d_gene: -
v_gene: TRBV5-1
abundance: -
CDR3aa: CASSHGSHYEQYF
CDR3nt: TGCGCCAGCAGCCACGGGAGCCACTACGAGCAGTACTTC

j_gene: TRBJ2-3
d_gene: TRBD2
v_gene: TRBV20-1
abundance: few
CDR3aa: CSVDSRAGIRDTQYF
CDR3nt: TGCAGTGTCGACTCAAGAGCGGGAATTAGGGATACGCAGTATTTT

j_gene: TRBJ2-1
d_gene: -
v_gene: TRBV4-1
abundance: few
CDR3aa: CASSHDSTGSSYNEQFF
CDR3nt: TGCGCCAGCAGCCACGACAGTACTGGGAGCTCCTACAATGAGCAGTTCTTC

j_gene: TRBJ2-3
d_gene: TRBD1
v_gene: TRBV4-3
abundance: few
CDR3aa: CASSQGGQPSYTQYF
CDR3nt: TGCGCCAGCAGCCAAGGGGGACAGCCATCTTATACGCAGTATTTT

j_gene: TRBJ2-1
d_gene: -
v_gene: TRBV5-1
abundance: few
CDR3aa: CASKGDHEQFF
CDR3nt: TGCGCCAGCAAAGGGGACCATGAGCAGTTCTTC

j_gene: TRBJ2-2
d_gene: TRBD2
v_gene: TRBV24-1
abundance: few
CDR3aa: CATSDRTSGLTGELFF
CDR3nt: TGTGCCACCAGTGATCGGACTAGCGGACTGACCGGGGAGCTGTTTTTT

j_gene: TRBJ2-2
d_gene: -
v_gene: TRBV5-1
abundance: few
CDR3aa: CASSLSAANTGELFF
CDR3nt: TGCGCCAGCAGCTTGTCGGCAGCGAACACCGGGGAGCTGTTTTTT

j_gene: TRBJ2-3
d_gene: TRBD2
v_gene: TRBV20-1
abundance: few
CDR3aa: CSAHLAGVPDTQYF
CDR3nt: TGCAGTGCTCATTTAGCGGGAGTACCAGATACGCAGTATTTT

j_gene: TRBJ2-1
d_gene: TRBD2
v_gene: TRBV7-2
abundance: few
CDR3aa: CASSLEAGGSYNEQFF
CDR3nt: TGTGCCAGCAGCTTAGAAGCGGGGGGCTCCTACAATGAGCAGTTCTTC

j_gene: TRBJ2-1
d_gene: TRBD2
v_gene: TRBV10-2
abundance: -
CDR3aa: CASSDFTSGGDNEQFF
CDR3nt: TGCGCCAGCAGTGACTTCACTAGCGGGGGGGACAATGAGCAGTTCTTC

j_gene: TRBJ2-3
d_gene: TRBD1
v_gene: TRBV5-1
abundance: few
CDR3aa: CASSSAGGYTDTQYF
CDR3nt: TGCGCCAGCAGCTCCGCAGGGGGCTACACAGATACGCAGTATTTT

j_gene: TRBJ2-7
d_gene: TRBD2
v_gene: TRBV20-1
abundance: -
CDR3aa: CSARWEGREQYF
CDR3nt: TGCAGTGCTAGATGGGAGGGGAGAGAGCAGTACTTC

j_gene: TRBJ2-3
d_gene: TRBD2
v_gene: TRBV9
abundance: few
CDR3aa: CASSPGLAGEGYTQYF
CDR3nt: TGTGCCAGCAGCCCGGGACTAGCGGGAGAGGGGTATACGCAGTATTTT

j_gene: TRBJ2-3
d_gene: TRBD2
v_gene: TRBV20-1
abundance: few
CDR3aa: CSVMTSGRAGGTDTQYF
CDR3nt: TGCAGTGTCATGACTAGCGGGAGGGCCGGTGGCACAGATACGCAGTATTTT

j_gene: TRBJ2-7
d_gene: TRBD1
v_gene: TRBV15
abundance: -
CDR3aa: CATQDRLSSYEQYF
CDR3nt: TGTGCCACCCAGGACAGGCTAAGCTCCTACGAGCAGTACTTC

j_gene: TRBJ1-6
d_gene: -
v_gene: TRBV7-6
abundance: few
CDR3aa: CASSLSRFRSYNSPLHF
CDR3nt: TGTGCCAGCAGCTTATCCAGGTTTCGCTCCTATAATTCACCCCTCCACTTT

j_gene: TRBJ2-1
d_gene: TRBD2
v_gene: TRBV7-2
abundance: -
CDR3aa: CASSSSGSGDEQFF
CDR3nt: TGTGCCAGCAGCTCTAGCGGGAGCGGGGATGAGCAGTTCTTC

j_gene: TRBJ2-5
d_gene: -
v_gene: TRBV7-8
abundance: -
CDR3aa: CASSAQRVAETQYF
CDR3nt: TGTGCCAGCAGCGCCCAACGTGTTGCGGAGACCCAGTACTTC